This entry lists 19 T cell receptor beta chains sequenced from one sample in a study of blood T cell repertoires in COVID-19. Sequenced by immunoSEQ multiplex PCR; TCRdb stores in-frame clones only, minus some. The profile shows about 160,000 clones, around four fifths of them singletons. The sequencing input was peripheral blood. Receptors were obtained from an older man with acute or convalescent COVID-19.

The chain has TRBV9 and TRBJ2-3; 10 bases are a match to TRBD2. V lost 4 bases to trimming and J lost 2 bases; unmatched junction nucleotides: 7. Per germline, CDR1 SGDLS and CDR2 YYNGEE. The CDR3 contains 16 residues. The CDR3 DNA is TGTGCCAGCAGCTCCCTAGCGGGGGCCTTCACAGATACGCAGTATTTT. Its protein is CASSSLAGAFTDTQYF.

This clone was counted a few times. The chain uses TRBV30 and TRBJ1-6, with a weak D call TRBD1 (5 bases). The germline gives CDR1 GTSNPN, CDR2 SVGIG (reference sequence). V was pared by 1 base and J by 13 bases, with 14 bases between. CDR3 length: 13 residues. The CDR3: CAWSGQGNGPLHF. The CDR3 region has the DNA TGTGCCTGGAGTGGGCAGGGTAATGGGCCCCTCCACTTT.

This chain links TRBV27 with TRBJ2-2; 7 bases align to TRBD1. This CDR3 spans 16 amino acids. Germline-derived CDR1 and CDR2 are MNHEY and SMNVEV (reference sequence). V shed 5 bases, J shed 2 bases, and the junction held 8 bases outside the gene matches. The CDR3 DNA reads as TGTGCCAGCAGTATCCGGGACAGACCTAACACCGGGGAGCTGTTTTTT. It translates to CASSIRDRPNTGELFF.

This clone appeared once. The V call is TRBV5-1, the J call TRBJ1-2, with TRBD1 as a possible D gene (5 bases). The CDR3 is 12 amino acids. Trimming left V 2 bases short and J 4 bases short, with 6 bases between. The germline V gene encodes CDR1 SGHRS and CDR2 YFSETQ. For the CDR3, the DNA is TGCGCCAGCAGCTTAGACAGCTATGGCTACACCTTC. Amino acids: CASSLDSYGYTF. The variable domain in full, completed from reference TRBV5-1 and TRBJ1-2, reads KAGVTQTPRYLIKTRGQQVTLSCSPISGHRSVSWYQQTPGQGLQFLFEYFSETQRNKGNFPGRFSGRQFSNSRSEMNVSTLELGDSALYLCASSLDSYGYTFGSGTRLTVV.

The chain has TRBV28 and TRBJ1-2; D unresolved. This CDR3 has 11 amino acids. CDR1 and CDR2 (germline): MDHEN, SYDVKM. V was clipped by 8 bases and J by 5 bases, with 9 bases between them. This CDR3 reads CASGPSYGYTF. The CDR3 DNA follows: TGTGCCAGCGGGCCTTCTTATGGCTACACCTTC.

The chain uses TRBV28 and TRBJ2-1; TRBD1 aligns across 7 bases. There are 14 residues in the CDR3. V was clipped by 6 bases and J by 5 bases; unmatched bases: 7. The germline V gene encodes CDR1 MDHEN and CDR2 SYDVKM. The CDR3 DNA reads TGTGCCAGCAGCGCCCGGACAGGCAACAATGAGCAGTTCTTC. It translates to CASSARTGNNEQFF.

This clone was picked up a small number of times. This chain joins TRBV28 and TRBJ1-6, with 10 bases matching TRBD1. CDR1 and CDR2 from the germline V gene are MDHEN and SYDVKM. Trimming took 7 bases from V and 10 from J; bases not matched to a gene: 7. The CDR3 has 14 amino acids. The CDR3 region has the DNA TGTGCCAGCATCACGGGACAGGGGTACTCACCCCTCCACTTT. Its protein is CASITGQGYSPLHF.

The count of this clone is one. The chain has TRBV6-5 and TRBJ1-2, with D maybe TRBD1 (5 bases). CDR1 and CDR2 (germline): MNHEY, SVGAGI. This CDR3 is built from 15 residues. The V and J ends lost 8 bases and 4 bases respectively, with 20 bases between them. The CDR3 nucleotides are TGTGCCAGCCGCCTCGACCCCGACAGCCCCTATGGCTACACCTTC. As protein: CASRLDPDSPYGYTF.

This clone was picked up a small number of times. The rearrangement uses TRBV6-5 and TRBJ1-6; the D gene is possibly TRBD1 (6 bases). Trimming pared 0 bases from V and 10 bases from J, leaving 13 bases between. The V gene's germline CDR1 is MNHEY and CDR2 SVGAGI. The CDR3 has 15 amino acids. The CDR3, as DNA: TGTGCCAGCAGTTACTCACCACAGGGAGAATCACCCCTCCACTTT. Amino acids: CASSYSPQGESPLHF.

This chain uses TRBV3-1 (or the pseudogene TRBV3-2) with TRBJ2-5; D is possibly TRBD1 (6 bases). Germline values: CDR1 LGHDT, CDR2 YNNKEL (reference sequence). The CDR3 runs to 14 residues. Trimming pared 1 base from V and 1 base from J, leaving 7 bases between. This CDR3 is CASSQGTVQETQYF. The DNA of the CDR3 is TGTGCCAGCAGCCAAGGGACAGTCCAAGAGACCCAGTACTTC.

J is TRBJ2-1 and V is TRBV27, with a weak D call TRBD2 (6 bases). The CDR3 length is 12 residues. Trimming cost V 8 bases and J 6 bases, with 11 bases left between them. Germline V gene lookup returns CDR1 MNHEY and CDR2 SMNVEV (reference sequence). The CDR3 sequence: CASHGGPNEQFF. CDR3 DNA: TGTGCCAGCCACGGAGGGCCCAATGAGCAGTTCTTC.

The chain's CDR3 is CASSPAGGTYEQYF. The CDR3, as DNA: TGTGCCAGCAGCCCAGCGGGGGGTACCTACGAGCAGTACTTC. The rearrangement links TRBV11-2 to TRBJ2-7, with 9 bases aligning to TRBD2. The V gene end was trimmed by 5 bases and the J gene end by 2 bases; junction bases not matched to a gene: 4. From germline, CDR1 is SGHAT and CDR2 FQNNGV. The length of the CDR3 is 14 residues.

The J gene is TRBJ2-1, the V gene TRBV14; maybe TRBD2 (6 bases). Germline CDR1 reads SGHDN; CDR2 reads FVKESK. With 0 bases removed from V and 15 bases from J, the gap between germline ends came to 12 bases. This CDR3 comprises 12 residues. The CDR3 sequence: CASSQDRRGPFF. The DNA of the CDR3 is TGTGCCAGCAGCCAAGATAGGAGGGGACCGTTCTTC.

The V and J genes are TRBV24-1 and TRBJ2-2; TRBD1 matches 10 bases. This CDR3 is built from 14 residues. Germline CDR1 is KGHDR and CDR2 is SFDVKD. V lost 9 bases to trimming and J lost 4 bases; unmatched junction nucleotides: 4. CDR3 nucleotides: TGTGCCACCGCGCGGACAGGGGGCACCGGGGAGCTGTTTTTT. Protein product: CATARTGGTGELFF.

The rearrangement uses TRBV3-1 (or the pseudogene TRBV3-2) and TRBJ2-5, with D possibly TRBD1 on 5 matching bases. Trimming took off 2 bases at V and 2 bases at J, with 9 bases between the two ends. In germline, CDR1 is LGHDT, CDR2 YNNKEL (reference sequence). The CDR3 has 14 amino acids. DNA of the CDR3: TGTGCCAGCAGCCAAACCCAGGGTCAAGAGACCCAGTACTTC. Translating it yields CASSQTQGQETQYF.

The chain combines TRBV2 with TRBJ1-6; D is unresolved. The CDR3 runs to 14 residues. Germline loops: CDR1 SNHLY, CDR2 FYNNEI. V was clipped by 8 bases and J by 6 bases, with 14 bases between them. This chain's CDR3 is CASSPMLANSPLHF. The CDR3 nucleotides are TGTGCCAGCTCCCCGATGTTGGCTAATTCACCCCTCCACTTT.

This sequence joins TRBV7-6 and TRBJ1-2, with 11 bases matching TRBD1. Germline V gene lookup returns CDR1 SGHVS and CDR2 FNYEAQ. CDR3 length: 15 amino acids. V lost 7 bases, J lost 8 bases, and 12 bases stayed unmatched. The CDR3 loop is CASTRTGGVSRGYTF. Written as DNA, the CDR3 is TGTGCCAGCACACGGACAGGGGGCGTAAGTCGAGGCTACACCTTC.

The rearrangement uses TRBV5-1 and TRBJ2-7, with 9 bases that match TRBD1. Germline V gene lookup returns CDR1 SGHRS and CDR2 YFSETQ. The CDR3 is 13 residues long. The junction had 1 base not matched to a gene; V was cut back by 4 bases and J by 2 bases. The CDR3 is CASSRQGAYEQYF. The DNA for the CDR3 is TGCGCCAGCAGCAGACAGGGGGCCTACGAGCAGTACTTC.

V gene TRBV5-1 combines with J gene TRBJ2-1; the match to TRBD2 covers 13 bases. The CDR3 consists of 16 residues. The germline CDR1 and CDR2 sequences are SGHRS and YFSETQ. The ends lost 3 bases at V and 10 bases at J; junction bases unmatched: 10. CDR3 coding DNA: TGCGCCAGCAGCTCTTTGTCACTAGCGGGGGGGCGGGAGCAGTTCTTC. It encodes CASSSLSLAGGREQFF.